One sample yielded the 22 T cell receptor beta chains listed below, sequenced in a study of control samples from healthy donors and cancer patients. Method: immunoSEQ multiplex PCR; TCRdb's copy keeps in-frame clones and lacks some. The sample carries about 140,000 clones, roughly nine tenths recorded once. Input material: blood. The receptors stem from a man between 18 and 29 years old in good health.

This clone was observed once. The V gene is TRBV10-3, the J gene TRBJ1-5; no clear D. CDR1 is ENHRY and CDR2 is SYGVKD in the germline V gene. This CDR3 has 13 residues. V dropped 3 bases and J dropped 5 bases, with 8 bases sitting between them. CDR3 amino acids: CAISDRQDQPQHF. CDR3 coding DNA: TGTGCCATCAGTGACAGGCAGGATCAGCCCCAGCATTTT.

This rearrangement joins TRBV6-5 to TRBJ1-2; a weak D match, TRBD1 (6 bases). This CDR3 spans 14 amino acids. The V gene's germline CDR1 is MNHEY and CDR2 SVGAGI. The V and J ends lost 7 bases and 3 bases respectively, with 15 bases between them. The CDR3 loop reads CASKIGQSHYGYTF. CDR3 sequence (DNA): TGTGCCAGCAAAATCGGACAGAGCCACTATGGCTACACCTTC.

V gene TRBV9 combines with J gene TRBJ1-2; D is undetermined. CDR1 and CDR2 (germline): SGDLS, YYNGEE. CDR3 size: 14 residues. V lost 4 bases, J lost 0 bases, and 10 bases lay in between. CDR3 DNA: TGTGCCAGCAGCAAATCAGAGGCTAACTATGGCTACACCTTC. Translating gives CASSKSEANYGYTF. Full variable domain (outside the CDR3, taken from reference TRBV9 and TRBJ1-2): DSGVTQTPKHLITATGQRVTLRCSPRSGDLSVYWYQQSLDQGLQFLIQYYNGEERAKGNILERFSAQQFPDLHSELNLSSLELGDSALYFCASSKSEANYGYTFGSGTRLTVV.

The chain employs TRBV7-3 and TRBJ2-2; D is unclear. The germline gives CDR1 SGHTA, CDR2 FQGTGA. V lost 3 bases to trimming and J lost 5 bases, with 4 bases between them. The CDR3 contains 12 residues. The CDR3 DNA reads as TGTGCCAGCAGCTTCGGGACCGGGGAGCTGTTTTTT. Translated, it gives CASSFGTGELFF.

The chain has TRBV5-5 and TRBJ2-6; 7 bases map to TRBD1. From germline, CDR1 is SGHKS and CDR2 YYEKEE (reference sequence). Trimming took 6 bases from V and 2 from J; bases not matched to a gene: 5. The CDR3 consists of 15 residues. DNA of the CDR3: TGTGCCAGCAATTTAGGGGGCGCTGGGGCCAACGTCCTGACTTTC. It encodes CASNLGGAGANVLTF.

The rearrangement uses TRBV9 and TRBJ1-1; perhaps TRBD1 as D (6 bases). With 4 bases removed from V and 0 bases from J, the gap between germline ends came to 13 bases. In germline, CDR1 is SGDLS, CDR2 YYNGEE. This CDR3 is built from 15 residues. CDR3 sequence: CASSPSDRMNTEAFF. DNA of the CDR3: TGTGCCAGCAGCCCATCAGACAGGATGAACACTGAAGCTTTCTTT.

The rearrangement joins TRBV7-2 to TRBJ2-3; possible D gene TRBD2, 6 bases. From germline, CDR1 is SGHTA and CDR2 FQGNSA. Trimming pared 0 bases from V and 2 bases from J, leaving 18 bases between. The CDR3 spans 18 residues. For the CDR3, the DNA is TGTGCCAGCAGCTTAGCGGACGCGGGGACGGTTGTCACAGATACGCAGTATTTT. Protein: CASSLADAGTVVTDTQYF.

CDR3 DNA: TGTGCCAGCAGCTCCGCCAGACAAGAGACCCAGTACTTC. It specifies CASSSARQETQYF. This chain links TRBV7-6 with TRBJ2-5; D is ambiguous. The CDR3 covers 13 residues. The germline V and J ends were trimmed by 4 bases and 2 bases, with 8 bases remaining between them. Germline CDR1 reads SGHVS; CDR2 reads FNYEAQ.

The chain has TRBV3-1 (or the pseudogene TRBV3-2) and TRBJ2-3, with a weak D call TRBD1 (7 bases). CDR3 length equals 15 residues. Trimming took off 4 bases at V and 0 bases at J, with 11 bases between the two ends. The germline V gene has CDR1 LGHDT and CDR2 YNNKEL (reference sequence). CDR3 nucleotides: TGTGCCAGCAGCCCCAGGGGGGCAAGCACAGATACGCAGTATTTT. It yields the protein CASSPRGASTDTQYF.

V gene TRBV9 combines with J gene TRBJ2-2, with D unclear. Trimming left V 0 bases short and J 4 bases short, with 13 bases between. The CDR3 is 16 amino acids. Germline values: CDR1 SGDLS, CDR2 YYNGEE. CDR3 bases: TGTGCCAGCAGCGTAGCCGTGGGCCCCAGCACCGGGGAGCTGTTTTTT. Translated, it gives CASSVAVGPSTGELFF. Supplemented by reference TRBV9 and TRBJ2-2, the full variable domain reads DSGVTQTPKHLITATGQRVTLRCSPRSGDLSVYWYQQSLDQGLQFLIQYYNGEERAKGNILERFSAQQFPDLHSELNLSSLELGDSALYFCASSVAVGPSTGELFFGEGSRLTVL.

Concerning this clone: One end of the junction varies from germline; a read error may be responsible. The V and J genes are TRBV7-3 and TRBJ2-7, with D perhaps being TRBD1 or TRBD2 (7 bases each). CDR3 length: 18 amino acids. In germline, CDR1 is SGHTA, CDR2 FQGTGA. CDR3 protein: CARGGRYRKTLSFYEQYF. The CDR3 DNA is TGCGCCAGGGGGGGGCGGTATCGTAAGACTCTGAGTTTCTACGAGCAGTACTTC.

The chain combines TRBV10-2 with TRBJ2-1; no definite D call. The germline gives CDR1 WSHSY, CDR2 SAAADI. The CDR3 runs 11 residues. Trimming cost V 6 bases and J 0 bases, with 0 bases left between them. The CDR3 spells CASSSYNEQFF. The CDR3 DNA reads TGCGCCAGCAGCTCCTACAATGAGCAGTTCTTC.

The rearrangement links TRBV6-5 to TRBJ2-3, with D possibly being TRBD2 (6 bases). The germline V and J ends were trimmed by 0 bases and 2 bases, with 12 bases remaining between them. Germline lookup yields CDR1 MNHEY and CDR2 SVGAGI. The CDR3 is 16 amino acids. CDR3 sequence: CASSYSRGGNTDTQYF. The CDR3, as DNA: TGTGCCAGCAGTTACTCGAGGGGCGGGAACACAGATACGCAGTATTTT.

This chain uses TRBV10-3 with TRBJ1-2; TRBD1 matches 7 bases. The CDR3 is 16 amino acids. Losses at the gene ends were 7 bases for V and 5 bases for J; bases not matched to a gene: 16. Germline V CDR1 and CDR2: ENHRY, SYGVKD. The DNA for the CDR3 is TGTGCCATCAATAAAGCCGGGACAGCATTTTTTTATGGCTACACCTTC. It specifies CAINKAGTAFFYGYTF.

The chain couples TRBV7-2 to TRBJ2-2, with 7 positions matching TRBD1. CDR3 size: 15 residues. Germline values: CDR1 SGHTA, CDR2 FQGNSA. The J segment lost 3 bases and the V segment lost 5 bases, leaving 6 bases of the junction unmatched. The DNA for the CDR3 is TGTGCCAGCAGCCAGAGACAGGGTGACACCGGGGAGCTGTTTTTT. Its translation: CASSQRQGDTGELFF.

The chain links TRBV7-3 to TRBJ2-2; a possible D gene is TRBD2 (7 bases). This CDR3 is built from 16 residues. V was pared by 0 bases and J by 4 bases, with 12 bases between. Per the germline V gene, CDR1 is SGHTA and CDR2 is FQGTGA. CDR3 region: CASSLTGGRATGELFF. For the CDR3, the DNA is TGTGCCAGCAGCTTAACGGGGGGGCGTGCCACCGGGGAGCTGTTTTTT.

This sequence joins TRBV27 and TRBJ1-1; 8 bases align to TRBD1. V shed 5 bases and J 6 bases; nucleotides not matched to a gene: 14. The CDR3 runs to 16 residues. CDR1 is MNHEY and CDR2 is SMNVEV in the germline V gene (reference sequence). CDR3 region: CASSPGQGPALSEAFF. The CDR3 bases are TGTGCCAGCAGTCCAGGACAGGGCCCGGCCCTTTCTGAAGCTTTCTTT.

This clone was seen once. The gene calls are TRBV7-9 and TRBJ2-5; D not resolved. The CDR3 totals 15 residues. V gave up 5 bases and J gave up 3 bases, with 16 bases separating them. Per germline, CDR1 SEHNR and CDR2 FQNEAQ (reference sequence). The CDR3 loop reads CASSEVNLKEETQYF. The CDR3 nucleotides are TGTGCCAGCAGCGAGGTCAATCTTAAGGAAGAGACCCAGTACTTC.

The chain is built from TRBV4-2 and TRBJ1-6; 10 nucleotides agree with TRBD1. Trimming at V came to 0 bases and at J to 7 bases, leaving 3 bases not matched to a gene. CDR1 is LGHNA, CDR2 YNFKEQ, per germline. The CDR3 runs 16 residues. This chain's CDR3 is CASSQDPGQGNSPLHF. The CDR3 DNA reads TGTGCCAGCAGCCAAGATCCGGGACAGGGGAATTCACCCCTCCACTTT.

V usage is TRBV3-1 (or the pseudogene TRBV3-2) and J usage is TRBJ2-5; 8 positions agree with TRBD1. The CDR3 loop spans 16 amino acids. V gave up 4 bases and J gave up 5 bases; unmatched junction bases: 12. Looked up from germline, CDR1 is LGHDT and CDR2 is YNNKEL (reference sequence). The CDR3, as DNA: TGTGCCAGCAGCCCCCTCTCAGGGGGCATGAGGGAGACCCAGTACTTC. Amino acids: CASSPLSGGMRETQYF.

This rearrangement joins TRBV2 to TRBJ1-5; no clear D gene. The CDR3 is 15 residues long. Germline V lookup: CDR1 SNHLY, CDR2 FYNNEI. V was pared by 7 bases and J by 0 bases, with 13 bases between. The CDR3: CASTGGRYSNQPQHF. The CDR3 bases are TGTGCCAGCACCGGAGGAAGATATAGCAATCAGCCCCAGCATTTT.

This chain links TRBV6-5 with TRBJ2-5; the D gene could be TRBD1 or TRBD2 (6 bases each). V gave up 0 bases and J gave up 7 bases, with 12 bases separating them. CDR3 length: 14 amino acids. CDR1 and CDR2 from the germline V gene are MNHEY and SVGAGI. Written as DNA, the CDR3 is TGTGCCAGCAGTTACTCGAGACTAGGGGGGACCCAGTACTTC. Residues: CASSYSRLGGTQYF.